This TCR beta chain stems from a study of shared clonotypes between healthy human individuals. The V gene end was trimmed by 6 bases and the J gene end by 3 bases; junction bases not matched to a gene: 11. The CDR3 covers 15 residues. Germline lookup yields CDR1 MDHEN and CDR2 SYDVKM. The authors divided CD4+ cells into CD45RA+ naive and CD45RA-negative memory subsets. Repertoires were generated with immunoSEQ multiplex PCR, while TCRdb's copy carries only in-frame clones and drops some. The table records fewer than 2.5 million clones, more than 85% of them present only once. The TCR comes from a young man in good health. Some clones in this sample may be carry-over from other donors' samples. The chain links TRBV28 to TRBJ2-7; 7 bases map to TRBD1. The specimen was naive CD4+ T cells from PBMCs. Subset in this sample: CD45RA+ positively selected. In nucleotides, the CDR3 is TGTGCCAGCAGATCACAACAGGGGACCCGCTACGAGCAGTACTTC. This codes for CASRSQQGTRYEQYF. The whole variable domain, filled in from reference TRBV28 and TRBJ2-7, reads DVKVTQSSRYLVKRTGEKVFLECVQDMDHENMFWYRQDPGLGLRLIYFSYDVKMKEKGDIPEGYSVSREKKERFSLILESASTNQTSMYLCASRSQQGTRYEQYFGPGTRLTVT.